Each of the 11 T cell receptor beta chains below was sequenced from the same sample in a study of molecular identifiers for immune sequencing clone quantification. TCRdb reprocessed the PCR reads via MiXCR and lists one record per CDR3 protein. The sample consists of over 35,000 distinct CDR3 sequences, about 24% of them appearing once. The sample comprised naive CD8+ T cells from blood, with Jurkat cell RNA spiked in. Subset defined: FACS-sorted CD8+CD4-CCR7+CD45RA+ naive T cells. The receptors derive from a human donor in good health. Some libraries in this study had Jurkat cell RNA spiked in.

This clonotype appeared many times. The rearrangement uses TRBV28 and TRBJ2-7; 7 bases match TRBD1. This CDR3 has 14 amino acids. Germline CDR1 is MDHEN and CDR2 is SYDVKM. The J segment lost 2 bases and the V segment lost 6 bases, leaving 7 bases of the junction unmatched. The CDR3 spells CASSTKTGPYEQYF. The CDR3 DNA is TGTGCCAGCAGCACTAAGACAGGGCCCTACGAGCAGTACTTC.

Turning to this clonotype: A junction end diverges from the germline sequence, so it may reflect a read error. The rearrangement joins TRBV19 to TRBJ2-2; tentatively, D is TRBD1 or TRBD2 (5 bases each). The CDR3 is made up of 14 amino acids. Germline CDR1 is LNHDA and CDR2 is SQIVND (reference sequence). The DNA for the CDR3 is TGTGCCTCAGAGGCCGGGGACGGGGCCGGGGAGCTGATTTTT. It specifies CASEAGDGAGELIF.

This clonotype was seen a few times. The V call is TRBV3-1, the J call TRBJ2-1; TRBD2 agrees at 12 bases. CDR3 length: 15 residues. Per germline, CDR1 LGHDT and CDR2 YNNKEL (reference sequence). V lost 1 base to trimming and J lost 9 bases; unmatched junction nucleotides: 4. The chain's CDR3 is CASSQVGLAGSEQFF. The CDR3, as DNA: TGTGCCAGCAGCCAAGTAGGACTAGCGGGATCTGAGCAGTTCTTC.

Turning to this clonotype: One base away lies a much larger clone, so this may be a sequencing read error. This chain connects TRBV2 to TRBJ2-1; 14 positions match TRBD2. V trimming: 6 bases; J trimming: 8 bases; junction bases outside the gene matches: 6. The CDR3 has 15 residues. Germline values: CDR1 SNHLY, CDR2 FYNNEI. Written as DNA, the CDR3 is TGTGCCAGCAGGACTAGCGGGAGGGCCAGGCATGAGCAGTTCTTC. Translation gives CASRTSGRARHEQFF.

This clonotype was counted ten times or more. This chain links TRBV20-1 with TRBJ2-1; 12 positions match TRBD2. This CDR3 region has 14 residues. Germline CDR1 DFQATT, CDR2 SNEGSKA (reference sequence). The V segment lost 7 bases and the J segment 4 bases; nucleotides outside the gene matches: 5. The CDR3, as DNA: TGCAGTGTTCCGGGACTAGCGGGTTACAATGAGCAGTTCTTC. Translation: CSVPGLAGYNEQFF.

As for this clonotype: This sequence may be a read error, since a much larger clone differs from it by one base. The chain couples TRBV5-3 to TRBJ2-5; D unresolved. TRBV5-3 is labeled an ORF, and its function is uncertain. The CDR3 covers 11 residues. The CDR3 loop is CASSLAGTQYF. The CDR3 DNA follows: TGTGCCAGCAGCTTGGCTGGGACCCAGTACTTC.

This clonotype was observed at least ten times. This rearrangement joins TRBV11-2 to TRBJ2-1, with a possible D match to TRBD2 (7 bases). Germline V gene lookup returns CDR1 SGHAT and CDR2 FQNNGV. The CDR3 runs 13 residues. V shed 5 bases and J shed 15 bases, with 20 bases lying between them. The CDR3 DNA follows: TGTGCCAGCAGCGGAGGGGGGGTTTACCCTGCGTTCTTC. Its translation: CASSGGGVYPAFF.

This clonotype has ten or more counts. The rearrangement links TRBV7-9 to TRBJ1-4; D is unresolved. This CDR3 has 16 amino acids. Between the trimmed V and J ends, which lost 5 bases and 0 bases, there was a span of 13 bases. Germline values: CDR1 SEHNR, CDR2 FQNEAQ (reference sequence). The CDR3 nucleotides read TGTGCCAGCAGCCAAGAAAGGAGGGCAACTAATGAAAAACTGTTTTTT. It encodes CASSQERRATNEKLFF.

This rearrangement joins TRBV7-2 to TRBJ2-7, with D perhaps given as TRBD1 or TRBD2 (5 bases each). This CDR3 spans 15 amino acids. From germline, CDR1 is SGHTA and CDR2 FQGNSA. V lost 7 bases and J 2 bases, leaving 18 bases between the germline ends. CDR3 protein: CASTPPGDPPYEQYF. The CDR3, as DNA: TGTGCCAGCACCCCCCCCGGGGACCCACCCTACGAGCAGTACTTC.

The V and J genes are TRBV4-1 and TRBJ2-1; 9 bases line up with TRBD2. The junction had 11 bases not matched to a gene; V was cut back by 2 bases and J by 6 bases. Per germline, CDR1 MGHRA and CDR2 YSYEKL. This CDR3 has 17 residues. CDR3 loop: CASSQKRDLAGSNEQFF. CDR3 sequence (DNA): TGCGCCAGCAGCCAAAAAAGAGACCTAGCGGGATCCAATGAGCAGTTCTTC.

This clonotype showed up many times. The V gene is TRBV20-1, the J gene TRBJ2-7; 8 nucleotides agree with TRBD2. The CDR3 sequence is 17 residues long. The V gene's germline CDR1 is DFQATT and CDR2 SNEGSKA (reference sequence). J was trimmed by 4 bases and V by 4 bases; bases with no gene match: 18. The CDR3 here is CSATTWEGLVAGYEQYF. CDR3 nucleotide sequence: TGCAGTGCTACAACTTGGGAGGGATTAGTAGCGGGATACGAGCAGTACTTC.